A single sample is the source of the 25 T cell receptor beta chains below, sequenced in a study of blood T cell repertoires in COVID-19. Clones were sequenced by immunoSEQ multiplex PCR, and TCRdb holds only the in-frame ones, with some missing. The sample records about 160,000 clones, roughly nine tenths being singletons. The sample was peripheral blood. Source of these receptors: a man in his late teens or twenties with COVID-19, enrolled during active disease.

This chain uses TRBV12-3 or TRBV12-4 with TRBJ2-4, with 9 bases matching TRBD1. The V gene end was trimmed by 6 bases and the J gene end by 9 bases; junction bases not matched to a gene: 6. This CDR3 region has 13 residues. The CDR3 coding sequence is TGTGCCAGCAGACTCCCGGGACAGGGCATTCAGTACTTC. Translated, it gives CASRLPGQGIQYF.

The rearrangement links TRBV6-2 or TRBV6-3 to TRBJ2-3; 14 nucleotides line up with TRBD2. CDR1 is MNHEY and CDR2 is SVGEGT in the germline V gene. Trimming cost V 4 bases and J 5 bases; bases outside gene matches: 5. The CDR3 totals 16 residues. The CDR3: CASSSWTSGRLDTQYF. CDR3 DNA: TGTGCCAGCAGTTCCTGGACTAGCGGGAGGCTAGATACGCAGTATTTT.

This chain connects TRBV7-2 to TRBJ1-2; possible D gene TRBD1, 5 bases. Germline-derived CDR1 and CDR2 are SGHTA and FQGNSA. This CDR3 contains 15 residues. V was trimmed by 5 bases and J by 4 bases, leaving 17 bases between them. Here the CDR3 DNA reads TGTGCCAGCAGCCCACACTCCCGGGGGTCCTATGGCTACACCTTC. Protein sequence: CASSPHSRGSYGYTF.

The gene calls are TRBV7-2 and TRBJ1-5; TRBD1 is a possible D gene (5 bases). Trimming took off 4 bases at V and 6 bases at J, with 13 bases between the two ends. Germline CDR1 SGHTA, CDR2 FQGNSA. CDR3 length equals 14 residues. DNA of the CDR3: TGTGCCAGCAGCTACACCACGGGGGGTCAGCCCCAGCATTTT. Translated: CASSYTTGGQPQHF.

V usage is TRBV4-3 and J usage is TRBJ2-1; 9 nucleotides agree with TRBD2. The germline V gene encodes CDR1 LGHNA and CDR2 YSLEER. Trimming removed 1 base from V and 12 bases from J; junction bases left unmatched: 4. The CDR3 spans 13 residues. CDR3 sequence reads: CASSQGLAVGQFF. As DNA, the CDR3 is TGCGCCAGCAGCCAAGGACTAGCGGTTGGGCAGTTCTTC.

This clone was found many times. The CDR3 reads CASRTRSIDNYEQYF. CDR3 DNA: TGTGCCAGCAGGACTAGGTCCATAGATAACTACGAGCAGTACTTC. The gene calls are TRBV6-6 and TRBJ2-7; D perhaps matches TRBD2 (6 bases). V lost 6 bases and J 3 bases, leaving 18 bases between the germline ends. Germline-derived CDR1 and CDR2 are MNHNY and SVGAGI (reference sequence). The CDR3 sequence is 15 residues long.

Here the CDR3 DNA reads TGTGCCAGCAGCCAAGAGGCGGGGCCTGGGGCCAACGTCCTGACTTTC. Protein: CASSQEAGPGANVLTF. The V and J genes are TRBV4-2 and TRBJ2-6; possibly TRBD2 for D (6 bases). Trimming removed 0 bases from V and 2 bases from J, with 8 bases in between. The germline gives CDR1 LGHNA, CDR2 YNFKEQ. The CDR3 totals 16 residues.

The genes are TRBV19 and TRBJ1-5, with TRBD1 identical over 7 bases. V lost 5 bases to trimming and J lost 2 bases; unmatched junction nucleotides: 15. CDR3 length: 18 amino acids. Germline V gene sequence: CDR1 LNHDA, CDR2 SQIVND (reference sequence). DNA of the CDR3: TGTGCCAGTAGTGACCGGGACAGAAACACCAAGGGCAATCAGCCCCAGCATTTT. Translating it yields CASSDRDRNTKGNQPQHF.

The chain carries TRBV15 and TRBJ2-3; D is unclear. There are 14 residues in the CDR3. Trimming shortened V by 3 bases and J by 4 bases, and 11 bases separated the two germline ends. Germline V gives CDR1 LNHNV, CDR2 YYDKDF (reference sequence). The CDR3 protein is CATSRSGSSDTQYF. The CDR3 DNA follows: TGTGCCACCAGCAGGTCAGGAAGCTCAGATACGCAGTATTTT. The complete variable domain, with remaining parts taken from reference TRBV15 and TRBJ2-3, reads DAMVIQNPRYQVTQFGKPVTLSCSQTLNHNVMYWYQQKSSQAPKLLFHYYDKDFNNEADTPDNFQSRRPNTSFCFLDIRSPGLGDTAMYLCATSRSGSSDTQYFGPGTRLTVL.

This sequence joins TRBV5-1 and TRBJ2-1; TRBD2 matches at 10 bases. Germline V gene data show CDR1 as SGHRS and CDR2 as YFSETQ. The length of the CDR3 is 15 residues. V lost 0 bases, J lost 8 bases, and 5 bases stayed unmatched. The CDR3 coding sequence is TGCGCCAGCAGCTTGGGGCTAGCGGGAGCGGATGAGCAGTTCTTC. Residues: CASSLGLAGADEQFF.

The V and J genes are TRBV5-6 and TRBJ1-1, with D unresolved. This CDR3 region has 14 residues. The V end was cut by 0 bases, the J end by 2 bases, with 8 bases between. The germline V gene has CDR1 SGHDT and CDR2 YYEEEE. CDR3 bases: TGTGCCAGCAGCTTGGTTGGCCTCAACACTGAAGCTTTCTTT. Protein sequence: CASSLVGLNTEAFF.

The chain recombines TRBV15 with TRBJ1-4, with a tentative D call TRBD1 (5 bases). The CDR3 has 16 amino acids. The V end lost 0 bases, the J end lost 1 base, and 9 bases lay between the germline ends. The germline V gene encodes CDR1 LNHNV and CDR2 YYDKDF (reference sequence). The CDR3: CATSRDPGGTNEKLFF. The DNA for the CDR3 is TGTGCCACCAGCAGAGATCCGGGGGGAACTAATGAAAAACTGTTTTTT.

CDR3 coding DNA: TGCAGCGTTGAAGCCCGGGAGAGGTGGGACAAAAACATTCAGTACTTC. The encoded protein is CSVEARERWDKNIQYF. The chain has TRBV29-1 and TRBJ2-4; a weak D match, TRBD2 (6 bases). This CDR3 contains 16 residues. The germline gives CDR1 SQVTM, CDR2 ANQGSEA. V shed 1 base and J shed 3 bases, with 16 bases lying between them.

This rearrangement joins TRBV19 to TRBJ2-3, with 13 positions matching TRBD2. CDR3 length: 14 residues. After removal of 5 bases from V and 4 bases from J, the junction contained 0 bases not matched to a gene. Per germline, CDR1 LNHDA and CDR2 SQIVND (reference sequence). CDR3 residues: CASSGLAGADTQYF. The CDR3, as DNA: TGTGCCAGTAGTGGACTAGCGGGAGCAGATACGCAGTATTTT.

V gene TRBV24-1 combines with J gene TRBJ2-1, with 12 bases identical to TRBD2. CDR3 size: 15 residues. V trimming: 6 bases; J trimming: 8 bases; junction bases outside the gene matches: 7. Germline CDR1 is KGHDR and CDR2 is SFDVKD. The CDR3 coding sequence is TGTGCCACCAGTTTGACTAGCGGGAGACCGGATGAGCAGTTCTTC. It specifies CATSLTSGRPDEQFF.

This sequence joins TRBV10-2 and TRBJ2-7, with 9 bases identical to TRBD1. Germline CDR1 WSHSY, CDR2 SAAADI. The CDR3 covers 18 residues. Germline trimming cut 2 bases from V and 2 bases from J; bases unmatched to any gene: 13. This chain's CDR3 is CASSEHLKRTGEPYEQYF. The DNA for the CDR3 is TGCGCCAGCAGTGAGCACCTCAAGAGGACAGGGGAACCCTACGAGCAGTACTTC.

This clone has only one observation. The rearrangement links TRBV5-1 to TRBJ2-5, with D uncertain. V lost 0 bases and J lost 7, with 10 bases in between. Germline V lookup: CDR1 SGHRS, CDR2 YFSETQ. This CDR3 region has 13 residues. The CDR3 is CASSLEYGGTQYF. The CDR3, as DNA: TGCGCCAGCAGCTTGGAATATGGCGGGACCCAGTACTTC. The variable domain in full, completed from reference TRBV5-1 and TRBJ2-5, reads KAGVTQTPRYLIKTRGQQVTLSCSPISGHRSVSWYQQTPGQGLQFLFEYFSETQRNKGNFPGRFSGRQFSNSRSEMNVSTLELGDSALYLCASSLEYGGTQYFGPGTRLLVL.

V is TRBV30 and J is TRBJ2-7; the match to TRBD1 covers 8 bases. V dropped 3 bases and J dropped 3; count of bases not matched to a gene: 4. Looked up from germline, CDR1 is GTSNPN and CDR2 is SVGIG (reference sequence). The CDR3 extends over 13 amino acids. CDR3 sequence reads: CAWRDDRGYEQYF. CDR3 DNA: TGTGCCTGGAGGGACGACAGGGGCTACGAGCAGTACTTC.

V usage is TRBV27 and J usage is TRBJ2-5; a weak D match, TRBD1 (6 bases). V was shortened by 0 bases and J by 5 bases, with 10 bases between the two germline ends. Germline V CDR1 and CDR2: MNHEY, SMNVEV (reference sequence). The CDR3 has 14 amino acids. The CDR3 spells CASSLSIGGETQYF. CDR3 DNA: TGTGCCAGCAGTTTATCGATTGGGGGCGAGACCCAGTACTTC.

This clone appeared once. V and J are TRBV28 and TRBJ1-2, with D perhaps matching TRBD1 (6 bases). V lost 4 bases and J 7 bases, leaving 7 bases between the germline ends. This CDR3 has 11 residues. Germline values: CDR1 MDHEN, CDR2 SYDVKM. DNA of the CDR3: TGTGCCAGCAGTTACAGGGCTGGCTACACCTTC. Its protein is CASSYRAGYTF.

V usage is TRBV4-1 and J usage is TRBJ1-3; no firm D call. The germline V gene has CDR1 MGHRA and CDR2 YSYEKL. Trimming removed 3 bases from V and 0 bases from J, with 15 bases in between. CDR3 length equals 17 residues. CDR3 sequence reads: CASSHPLSGSSGNTIYF. CDR3 nucleotide sequence: TGCGCCAGCAGCCACCCACTCTCGGGGAGCTCTGGAAACACCATATATTTT.

This clone was observed a handful of times. Its ends do not fully match the called genes, so a read error is possible. This chain connects TRBV7-7 to TRBJ2-1, with 10 bases lining up with TRBD2. Germline-derived CDR1 and CDR2 are SSHAT and FNYEAQ (reference sequence). The CDR3 sequence is 15 residues long. The CDR3 DNA reads TGTGCTAGCAGCTTAGGGACTAGCGTTCGGAATGAGCAGTTCTTC. It codes for CASSLGTSVRNEQFF.

The V and J genes are TRBV27 and TRBJ2-2, with D tentatively TRBD1 (5 bases). The V end was cut by 7 bases, the J end by 8 bases, with 8 bases between. The CDR3 extends over 11 amino acids. The germline CDR1 and CDR2 sequences are MNHEY and SMNVEV (reference sequence). This CDR3 reads CASTSGGELFF. CDR3 in DNA: TGTGCCAGCACCTCAGGGGGGGAGCTGTTTTTT.

The chain links TRBV4-3 to TRBJ2-7; 7 bases are shared with TRBD2. Per germline, CDR1 LGHNA and CDR2 YSLEER. CDR3 size: 19 residues. V was clipped by 1 base and J by 6 bases; unmatched bases: 21. The CDR3 spells CASSQGLILAGVGLGEQYF. DNA for the CDR3: TGCGCCAGCAGCCAAGGACTTATCCTCGCGGGAGTTGGGCTGGGCGAGCAGTACTTC.

The chain joins TRBV4-3 to TRBJ2-3; TRBD2 matches at 8 bases. Germline lookup yields CDR1 LGHNA and CDR2 YSLEER. V dropped 0 bases and J dropped 4; count of bases not matched to a gene: 6. The CDR3 is 16 residues long. DNA for the CDR3: TGCGCCAGCAGCCAAGATACGGGAGGGCGCGCAGATACGCAGTATTTT. Protein: CASSQDTGGRADTQYF.